This TCR beta chain emerged from a study of T cell clonality in common variable immunodeficiency. Germline-derived CDR1 and CDR2 are GTSNPN and SVGIG (reference sequence). With V trimmed by 3 bases and J by 6 bases, 4 bases remained unmatched. The CDR3 runs to 13 residues. Study findings and constraints: In common variable immunodeficiency, TCR beta chains reportedly carried fewer deletions and N-nucleotide insertions.

In this sample, this clone turned up a few times. Its antigen is still unknown. The DNA ends 3 residues before the CDR3 does, and the rest of the CDR3 is filled in from the germline J gene. Sequencing was performed with immunoSEQ multiplex PCR; in TCRdb, only in-frame clones are kept and a portion is missing. This sample shows about 23,000 clones and no singletons; around 9% rests with the ten largest. The chain recombines TRBV30 with TRBJ2-1, with TRBD1 identical over 8 bases. The TCR comes from a human donor with common variable immunodeficiency. Sequencing was done on a sample of peripheral blood mononuclear cells. CDR3 amino acids: CAWSVGQGNEQFF. The sequenced CDR3 bases are TGTGCCTGGAGCGTAGGACAGGGCAATGAG.